Following are 10 T cell receptor beta chains from one sample sequenced in a study of siplizumab effects on memory and regulatory T cells. The repertoire was sequenced with immunoSEQ multiplex PCR; TCRdb's copy has only in-frame clones and lacks some. The sample lists approximately 94,000 clones, approximately 94% occurring once. The sequenced sample consisted of non-Treg CD4+ T cells sorted from blood. Source of these receptors: a human donor in good health.

The sample holds one count of this clone. This chain joins TRBV28 and TRBJ2-7; a weak D match, TRBD1 (5 bases). Germline V gives CDR1 MDHEN, CDR2 SYDVKM. The ends were cut back, 5 bases at V and 3 bases at J, with 20 bases in the middle. This CDR3 region has 16 residues. CDR3: CASSPPKYRRNYEQYF. For the CDR3, the DNA is TGTGCCAGCAGTCCCCCGAAATACAGGCGCAACTACGAGCAGTACTTC. The full variable domain, in which reference TRBV28 and TRBJ2-7 provide the parts outside the CDR3, is DVKVTQSSRYLVKRTGEKVFLECVQDMDHENMFWYRQDPGLGLRLIYFSYDVKMKEKGDIPEGYSVSREKKERFSLILESASTNQTSMYLCASSPPKYRRNYEQYFGPGTRLTVT.

The chain uses TRBV20-1 and TRBJ1-2; D perhaps matches TRBD1 (5 bases). The length of the CDR3 is 9 residues. The germline CDR1 and CDR2 sequences are DFQATT and SNEGSKA (reference sequence). The CDR3 bases are TGCAGGCCTCGGGGGAGCTACACCTTC. The encoded protein is CRPRGSYTF.

The chain has TRBV28 and TRBJ2-1; the D gene is possibly TRBD2 (6 bases). In germline, CDR1 is MDHEN, CDR2 SYDVKM. The length of the CDR3 is 14 residues. The V and J ends lost 2 bases and 13 bases respectively, with 18 bases between them. Written as DNA, the CDR3 is TGTGCCAGCAGTTTAACAGGTCGGGAGAAGTCCCAGTTCTTC. This encodes CASSLTGREKSQFF.

This chain joins TRBV5-4 and TRBJ1-4, with D perhaps TRBD1 (5 bases). The germline gives CDR1 SGHNT, CDR2 YYREEE (reference sequence). Deletions cut 0 bases from V and 8 bases from J, with 14 bases between. The CDR3 spans 15 residues. CDR3 loop: CASSLGGGPPEKLFF. Here the CDR3 DNA reads TGTGCCAGCAGCTTGGGTGGGGGTCCCCCCGAAAAACTGTTTTTT.

The chain links TRBV12-5 to TRBJ2-5; TRBD1 or TRBD2 may be the D gene (6 bases each). The germline gives CDR1 LGHNT, CDR2 FRNRAP. The CDR3 is 14 residues long. Trimming removed 3 bases from V and 4 bases from J, with 12 bases in between. Here the CDR3 DNA reads TGTGCTAGTGGTTTTGGCAGGGGAGGAGAGACCCAGTACTTC. It yields the protein CASGFGRGGETQYF.

Only one count was recorded for this clone. The V call is TRBV10-3, the J call TRBJ2-7, with D maybe TRBD2 (6 bases). From germline, CDR1 is ENHRY and CDR2 SYGVKD. CDR3 length equals 14 residues. Deletions cut 4 bases from V and 5 bases from J, with 15 bases between. The CDR3 here is CAISARLGGDEQYF. For the CDR3, the DNA is TGTGCCATCAGTGCCCGACTAGGAGGTGACGAGCAGTACTTC.

This chain connects TRBV2 to TRBJ2-1; the match to TRBD2 covers 16 bases. V lost 6 bases to trimming and J lost 12 bases; unmatched junction nucleotides: 11. Germline V gene data show CDR1 as SNHLY and CDR2 as FYNNEI. This CDR3 is built from 16 residues. The CDR3 DNA sequence: TGTGCCAGCAGGGCATCCGGGACTAGCGGGAGGGCCCCGCAGTTCTTC. It is translated as CASRASGTSGRAPQFF.

The chain couples TRBV30 to TRBJ1-6; the D is unclear. This CDR3 spans 12 amino acids. Trimming removed 4 bases at V and 3 bases at J, with 4 bases between. The germline V gene has CDR1 GTSNPN and CDR2 SVGIG (reference sequence). CDR3 sequence (DNA): TGTGCCTGGAATAGCTATAATTCACCCCTCCACTTT. It yields the protein CAWNSYNSPLHF.

The rearrangement uses TRBV29-1 and TRBJ2-1, with a tentative D call TRBD2 (5 bases). Per the germline V gene, CDR1 is SQVTM and CDR2 is ANQGSEA. The germline V and J ends were trimmed by 6 bases and 9 bases, with 12 bases remaining between them. The length of the CDR3 is 11 residues. The CDR3, as DNA: TGCAGCGTAGTCCGCGGGTTTGAGCAGTTCTTC. It translates to CSVVRGFEQFF.

J is TRBJ2-5 and V is TRBV2, with unresolved D. This CDR3 is 12 amino acids long. With 3 bases removed from V and 5 bases from J, the gap between germline ends came to 7 bases. In germline, CDR1 is SNHLY, CDR2 FYNNEI. The CDR3 bases are TGTGCCAGCAGTGATTTAGGGGAGACCCAGTACTTC. Translation: CASSDLGETQYF.